One sample yielded the 8 T cell receptor beta chains listed below, sequenced in a study of CD8+ T cells in alopecia areata. Sequencing relied on a cDNA template that was reverse transcribed from extracted RNA. The data were produced by immunoSEQ multiplex PCR, yet TCRdb's version contains in-frame clones alone and is incomplete. The table lists over 150,000 clones, 56% of them singletons, with roughly 5% in the top ten. Sequenced: CD8+ T cells sorted from blood. The receptors were gathered from a human donor in good health.

The V and J genes are TRBV6-5 and TRBJ2-1, with D perhaps TRBD2 (6 bases). The CDR3 is 13 amino acids. Trimming stripped 5 bases from V and 6 bases from J, with 11 bases between. CDR1 and CDR2 from the germline V gene are MNHEY and SVGAGI. The CDR3 nucleotides are TGTGCCAGCAGTATGGGACTTCGCAATGAGCAGTTCTTC. This sequence encodes CASSMGLRNEQFF.

The chain is built from TRBV5-8 and TRBJ1-1, with D unresolved. The CDR3 totals 13 residues. CDR1 is SGHTS and CDR2 is YDEGEE in the germline V gene. The V end was cut by 4 bases, the J end by 5 bases, with 12 bases between. CDR3 sequence: CASSQDRRTEAFF. Here the CDR3 DNA reads TGTGCCAGCAGCCAAGATAGGAGGACTGAAGCTTTCTTT. The full variable domain, completed using reference TRBV5-8 and TRBJ1-1, is EAGVTQSPTHLIKTRGQQATLRCSPISGHTSVYWYQQALGLGLQFLLWYDEGEERNRGNFPPRFSGRQFPNYSSELNVNALELEDSALYLCASSQDRRTEAFFGQGTRLTVV.

This clone showed up just a few times. This chain joins TRBV4-1 and TRBJ1-2; D unclear. Trimming pared 0 bases from V and 2 bases from J, leaving 13 bases between. This CDR3 has 16 residues. From germline, CDR1 is MGHRA and CDR2 YSYEKL. The CDR3 coding sequence is TGCGCCAGCAGCCAAGAGACCCTCAACCCCAACTATGGCTACACCTTC. It is translated as CASSQETLNPNYGYTF.

This clone showed up just a few times. V gene TRBV5-1 combines with J gene TRBJ2-1, with D uncertain. The CDR3 has 12 amino acids. Germline-derived CDR1 and CDR2 are SGHRS and YFSETQ. The V gene lost 0 bases and the J gene lost 6 bases, with 4 bases spanning the gap. CDR3 coding DNA: TGCGCCAGCAGCTTGGCCGCCAATGAGCAGTTCTTC. Its protein product is CASSLAANEQFF.

The rearrangement links TRBV27 to TRBJ1-1; 9 nucleotides agree with TRBD1. The junction had 6 bases not matched to a gene; V was cut back by 5 bases and J by 2 bases. From germline, CDR1 is MNHEY and CDR2 SMNVEV (reference sequence). The CDR3 has 15 amino acids. DNA of the CDR3: TGTGCCAGCAGTATTACGGACAGGGGTAACACTGAAGCTTTCTTT. It is translated as CASSITDRGNTEAFF.

There are a few counts of this clone. The J gene is TRBJ1-4, the V gene TRBV7-9; no firm D call. V was cut by 1 base and J by 8 bases, with 11 bases left in between. CDR3 length equals 14 residues. Germline-derived CDR1 and CDR2 are SEHNR and FQNEAQ (reference sequence). CDR3 in amino acids: CASSLGGYGEKLFF. The DNA of the CDR3 is TGTGCCAGCAGCTTAGGAGGGTATGGGGAAAAACTGTTTTTT.

This clone was recorded a few times. This chain links TRBV6-5 with TRBJ2-5, with D possibly called TRBD1 or TRBD2 (6 bases each). CDR1 is MNHEY and CDR2 is SVGAGI in the germline V gene. V gave up 6 bases and J gave up 5 bases, with 19 bases separating them. The CDR3 sequence is 15 residues long. The chain's CDR3 is CASSTGPEGGETQYF. CDR3 bases: TGTGCCAGCAGCACGGGTCCCGAAGGGGGGGAGACCCAGTACTTC.

This clone was detected only a few times. This same CDR3 is encoded by further DNA sequences in the sample. J is TRBJ2-3 and V is TRBV5-1; D may be TRBD1 (6 bases). Germline V gene lookup returns CDR1 SGHRS and CDR2 YFSETQ. The V end was cut by 0 bases, the J end by 0 bases, with 8 bases between. The CDR3 has 15 residues. The DNA for the CDR3 is TGCGCCAGCAGCTTGGGGGACACTAGCACAGATACGCAGTATTTT. This codes for CASSLGDTSTDTQYF. Based on the CDR3 plus reference TRBV5-1 and TRBJ2-3, the full variable domain is KAGVTQTPRYLIKTRGQQVTLSCSPISGHRSVSWYQQTPGQGLQFLFEYFSETQRNKGNFPGRFSGRQFSNSRSEMNVSTLELGDSALYLCASSLGDTSTDTQYFGPGTRLTVL.